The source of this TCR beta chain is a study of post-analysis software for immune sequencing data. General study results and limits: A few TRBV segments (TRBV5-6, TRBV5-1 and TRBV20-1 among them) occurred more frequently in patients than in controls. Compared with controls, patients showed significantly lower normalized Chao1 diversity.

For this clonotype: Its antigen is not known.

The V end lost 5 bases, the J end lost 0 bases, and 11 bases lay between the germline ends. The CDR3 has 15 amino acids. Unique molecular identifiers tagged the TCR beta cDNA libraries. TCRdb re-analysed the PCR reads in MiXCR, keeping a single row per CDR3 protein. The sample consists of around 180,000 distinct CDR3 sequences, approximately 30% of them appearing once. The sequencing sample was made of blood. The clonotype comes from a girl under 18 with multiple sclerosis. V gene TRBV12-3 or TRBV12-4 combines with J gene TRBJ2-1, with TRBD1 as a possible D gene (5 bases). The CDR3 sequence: CASSPQRGSYNEQFF. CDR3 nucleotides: TGTGCCAGCAGTCCCCAAAGGGGCTCCTACAATGAGCAGTTCTTC.